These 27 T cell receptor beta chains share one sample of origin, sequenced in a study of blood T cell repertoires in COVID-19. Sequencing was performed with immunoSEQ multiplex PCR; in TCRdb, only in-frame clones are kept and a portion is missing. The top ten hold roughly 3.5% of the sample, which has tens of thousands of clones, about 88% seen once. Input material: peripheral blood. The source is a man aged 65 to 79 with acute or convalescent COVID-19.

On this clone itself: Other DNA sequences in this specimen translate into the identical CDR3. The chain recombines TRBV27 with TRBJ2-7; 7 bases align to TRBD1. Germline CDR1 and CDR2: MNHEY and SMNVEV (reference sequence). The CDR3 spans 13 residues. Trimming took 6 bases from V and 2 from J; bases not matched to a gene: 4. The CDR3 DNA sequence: TGTGCCAGCAGCTTACAGGGGCCCTACGAGCAGTACTTC. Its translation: CASSLQGPYEQYF.

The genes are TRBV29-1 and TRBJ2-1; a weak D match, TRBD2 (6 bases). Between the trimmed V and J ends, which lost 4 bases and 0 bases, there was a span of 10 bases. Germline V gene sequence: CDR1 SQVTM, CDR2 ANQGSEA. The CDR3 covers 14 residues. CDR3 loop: CSVGGVSSYNEQFF. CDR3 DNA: TGCAGCGTTGGGGGGGTTAGCTCCTACAATGAGCAGTTCTTC.

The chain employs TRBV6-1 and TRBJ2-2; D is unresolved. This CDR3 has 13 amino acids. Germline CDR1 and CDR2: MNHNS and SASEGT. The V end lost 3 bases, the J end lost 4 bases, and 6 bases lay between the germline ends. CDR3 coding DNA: TGTGCCAGCAGTGACATAGTCACCGGGGAGCTGTTTTTT. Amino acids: CASSDIVTGELFF.

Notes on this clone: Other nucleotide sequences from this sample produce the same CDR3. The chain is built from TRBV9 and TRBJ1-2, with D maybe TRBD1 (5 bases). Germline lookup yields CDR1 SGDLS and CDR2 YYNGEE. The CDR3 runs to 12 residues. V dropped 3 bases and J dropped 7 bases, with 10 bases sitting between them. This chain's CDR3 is CASSASGGGYTF. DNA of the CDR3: TGTGCCAGCAGCGCATCGGGGGGTGGCTACACCTTC.

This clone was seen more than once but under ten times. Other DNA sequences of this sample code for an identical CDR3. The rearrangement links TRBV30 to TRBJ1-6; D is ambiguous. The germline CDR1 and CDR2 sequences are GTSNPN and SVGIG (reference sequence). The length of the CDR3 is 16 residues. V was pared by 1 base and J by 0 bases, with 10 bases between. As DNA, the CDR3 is TGTGCCTGGAGTGATAAGTCGAGCTCCTATAATTCACCCCTCCACTTT. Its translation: CAWSDKSSSYNSPLHF.

The CDR3 bases are TGTGCCAGCAGTTTGGTCAGCGGGGGCTCCGGGGAGCTGTTTTTT. The encoded protein is CASSLVSGGSGELFF. The chain employs TRBV27 and TRBJ2-2; 8 bases fit TRBD2. V dropped 3 bases and J dropped 6; count of bases not matched to a gene: 6. Germline-derived CDR1 and CDR2 are MNHEY and SMNVEV (reference sequence). The length of the CDR3 is 15 residues.

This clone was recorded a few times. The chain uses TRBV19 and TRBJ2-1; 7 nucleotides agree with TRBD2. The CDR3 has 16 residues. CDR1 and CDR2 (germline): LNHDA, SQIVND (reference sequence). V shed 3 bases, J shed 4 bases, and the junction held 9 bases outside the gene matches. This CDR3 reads CASSIPGKRGYNEQFF. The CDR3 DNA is TGTGCCAGTAGTATTCCGGGGAAGCGGGGTTACAATGAGCAGTTCTTC.

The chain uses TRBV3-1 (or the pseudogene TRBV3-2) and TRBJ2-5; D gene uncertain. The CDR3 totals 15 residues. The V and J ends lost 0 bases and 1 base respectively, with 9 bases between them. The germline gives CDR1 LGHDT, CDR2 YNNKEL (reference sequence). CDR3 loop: CASSQDGPAQETQYF. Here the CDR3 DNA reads TGTGCCAGCAGCCAAGATGGGCCGGCCCAAGAGACCCAGTACTTC.

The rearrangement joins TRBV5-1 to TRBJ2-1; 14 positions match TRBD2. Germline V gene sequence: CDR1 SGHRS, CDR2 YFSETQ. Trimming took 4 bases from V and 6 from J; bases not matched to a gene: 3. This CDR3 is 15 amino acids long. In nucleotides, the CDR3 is TGCGCCAGCAGCCAAGGGACTAGCGGGGGCAATGAGCAGTTCTTC. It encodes CASSQGTSGGNEQFF.

Here the CDR3 reads CASSSRLGELFF. CDR3 coding DNA: TGTGCCAGCAGTTCGAGGTTGGGGGAGCTGTTTTTT. The chain employs TRBV28 and TRBJ2-2; D uncertain. V lost 4 bases and J 8 bases, leaving 8 bases between the germline ends. The V gene's germline CDR1 is MDHEN and CDR2 SYDVKM. CDR3 size: 12 residues. The full variable domain, rest sourced from reference TRBV28 and TRBJ2-2, is DVKVTQSSRYLVKRTGEKVFLECVQDMDHENMFWYRQDPGLGLRLIYFSYDVKMKEKGDIPEGYSVSREKKERFSLILESASTNQTSMYLCASSSRLGELFFGEGSRLTVL.

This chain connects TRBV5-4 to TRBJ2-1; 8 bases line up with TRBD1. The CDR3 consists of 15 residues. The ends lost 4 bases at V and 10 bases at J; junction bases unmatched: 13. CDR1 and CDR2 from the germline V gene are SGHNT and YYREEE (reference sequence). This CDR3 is CASSPGQGRELEQFF. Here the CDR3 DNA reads TGTGCCAGCAGCCCTGGACAGGGCCGGGAATTAGAGCAGTTCTTC.

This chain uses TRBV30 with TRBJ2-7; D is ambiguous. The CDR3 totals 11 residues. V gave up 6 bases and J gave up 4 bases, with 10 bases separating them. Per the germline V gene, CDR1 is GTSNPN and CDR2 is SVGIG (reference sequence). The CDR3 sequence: CACWRRYEQYF. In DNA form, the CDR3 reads TGTGCCTGCTGGAGAAGGTACGAGCAGTACTTC.

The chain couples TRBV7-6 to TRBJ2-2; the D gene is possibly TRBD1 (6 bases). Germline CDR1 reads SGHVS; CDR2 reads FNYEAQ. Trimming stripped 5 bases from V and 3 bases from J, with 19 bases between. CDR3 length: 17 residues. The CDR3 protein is CASSPGWKTGDTGELFF. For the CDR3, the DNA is TGTGCCAGCAGCCCCGGTTGGAAGACAGGAGACACCGGGGAGCTGTTTTTT. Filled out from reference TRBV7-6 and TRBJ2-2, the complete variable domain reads GAGVSQSPRYKVTKRGQDVALRCDPISGHVSLYWYRQALGQGPEFLTYFNYEAQQDKSGLPNDRFSAERPEGSISTLTIQRTEQRDSAMYRCASSPGWKTGDTGELFFGEGSRLTVL.

The CDR3 DNA follows: TGTGCCAGCAGCCACACACCCGGGACAGACTCCTACGAGCAGTACTTC. This translates into CASSHTPGTDSYEQYF. The chain is built from TRBV3-1 (or the pseudogene TRBV3-2) and TRBJ2-7; 7 nucleotides line up with TRBD1. This CDR3 contains 16 residues. Germline-derived CDR1 and CDR2 are LGHDT and YNNKEL (reference sequence). Trimming at V came to 3 bases and at J to 0 bases, leaving 8 bases not matched to a gene.

The CDR3 is CASSLTELAGAYNEQFF. The CDR3 coding sequence is TGTGCCAGCAGCTTAACGGAACTAGCGGGAGCCTACAATGAGCAGTTCTTC. The V gene is TRBV7-3, the J gene TRBJ2-1; TRBD2 aligns across 11 bases. The CDR3 length is 17 residues. In germline, CDR1 is SGHTA, CDR2 FQGTGA. J lost 2 bases, V lost 0 bases, and 3 bases had no gene match.

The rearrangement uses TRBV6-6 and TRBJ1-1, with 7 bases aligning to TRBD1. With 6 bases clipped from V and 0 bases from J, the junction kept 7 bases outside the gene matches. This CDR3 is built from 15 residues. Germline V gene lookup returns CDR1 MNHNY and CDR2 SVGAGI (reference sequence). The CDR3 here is CASSRGGTVNTEAFF. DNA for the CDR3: TGTGCCAGCAGCCGTGGGGGGACAGTGAACACTGAAGCTTTCTTT.

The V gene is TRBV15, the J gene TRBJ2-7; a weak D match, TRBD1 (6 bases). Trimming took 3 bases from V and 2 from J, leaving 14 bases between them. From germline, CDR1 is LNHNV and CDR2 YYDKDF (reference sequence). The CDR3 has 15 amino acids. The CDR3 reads CATSSARGITYEQYF. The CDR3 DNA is TGTGCCACCAGCAGCGCAAGGGGGATTACCTACGAGCAGTACTTC.

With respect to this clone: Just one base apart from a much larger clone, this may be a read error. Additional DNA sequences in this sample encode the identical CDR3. The CDR3 DNA sequence: TGTGCCTGGAGTGGGGGGCCCCAAGAGACCCAGTACTTC. It translates to CAWSGGPQETQYF. The chain combines TRBV30 with TRBJ2-5, with D perhaps TRBD1 (6 bases). The CDR3 contains 13 residues. V dropped 1 base and J dropped 1 base, with 7 bases sitting between them. The germline V gene has CDR1 GTSNPN and CDR2 SVGIG (reference sequence). Full variable domain (outside the CDR3, taken from reference TRBV30 and TRBJ2-5): SQTIHQWPATLVQPVGSPLSLECTVEGTSNPNLYWYRQAAGRGLQLLFYSVGIGQISSEVPQNLSASRPQDRQFILSSKKLLLSDSGFYLCAWSGGPQETQYFGPGTRLLVL.

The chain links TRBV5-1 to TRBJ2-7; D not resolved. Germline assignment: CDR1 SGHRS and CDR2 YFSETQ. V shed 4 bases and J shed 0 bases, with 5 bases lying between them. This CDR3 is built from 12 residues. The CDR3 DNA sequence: TGCGCCAGCAGCCCAGGCTCCTACGAGCAGTACTTC. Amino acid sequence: CASSPGSYEQYF.

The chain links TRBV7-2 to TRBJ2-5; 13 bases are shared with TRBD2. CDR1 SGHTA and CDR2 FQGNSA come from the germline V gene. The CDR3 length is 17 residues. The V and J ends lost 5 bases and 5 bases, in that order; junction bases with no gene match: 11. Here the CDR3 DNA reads TGTGCCAGCAGCAAACTAGCGGGGGGGCAGCGGCGGGAGACCCAGTACTTC. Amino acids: CASSKLAGGQRRETQYF.

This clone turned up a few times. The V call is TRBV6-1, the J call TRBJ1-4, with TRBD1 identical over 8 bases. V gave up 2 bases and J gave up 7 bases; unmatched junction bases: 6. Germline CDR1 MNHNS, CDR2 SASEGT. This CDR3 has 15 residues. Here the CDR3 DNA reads TGTGCCAGCAGTGAAACAGGGGGTTCAGGTGAAAAACTGTTTTTT. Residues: CASSETGGSGEKLFF.

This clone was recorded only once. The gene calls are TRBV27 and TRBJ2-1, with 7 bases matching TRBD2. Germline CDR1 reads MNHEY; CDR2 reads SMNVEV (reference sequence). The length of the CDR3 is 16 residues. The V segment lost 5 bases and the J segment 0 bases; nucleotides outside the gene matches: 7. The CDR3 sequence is CASSREAGASYNEQFF. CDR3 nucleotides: TGTGCCAGCAGTCGGGAGGCCGGGGCCTCCTACAATGAGCAGTTCTTC.

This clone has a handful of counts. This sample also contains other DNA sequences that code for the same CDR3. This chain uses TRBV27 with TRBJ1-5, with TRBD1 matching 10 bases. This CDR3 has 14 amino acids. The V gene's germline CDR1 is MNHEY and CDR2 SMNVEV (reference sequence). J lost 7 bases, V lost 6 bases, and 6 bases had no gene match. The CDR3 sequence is CASSRTGGRQPQHF. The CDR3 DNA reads TGTGCCAGCAGCCGGACAGGGGGACGGCAGCCCCAGCATTTT.

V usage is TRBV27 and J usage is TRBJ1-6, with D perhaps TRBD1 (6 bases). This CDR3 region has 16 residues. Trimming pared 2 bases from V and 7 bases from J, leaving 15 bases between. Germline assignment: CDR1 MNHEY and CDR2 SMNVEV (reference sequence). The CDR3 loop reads CASSLKGETLNSPLHF. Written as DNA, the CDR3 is TGTGCCAGCAGTTTAAAGGGGGAAACCCTAAATTCACCCCTCCACTTT.

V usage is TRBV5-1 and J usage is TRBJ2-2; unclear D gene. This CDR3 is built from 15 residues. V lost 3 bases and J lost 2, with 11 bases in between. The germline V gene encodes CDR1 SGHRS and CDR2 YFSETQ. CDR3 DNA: TGCGCCAGCAGCTGGGCTTCAGGAAACACCGGGGAGCTGTTTTTT. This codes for CASSWASGNTGELFF.

The CDR3 loop is CASSPDLAGVYNEQFF. The CDR3 nucleotides are TGTGCCAGCAGTCCTGACTTAGCGGGGGTTTACAATGAGCAGTTCTTC. V gene TRBV2 combines with J gene TRBJ2-1, with 9 bases matching TRBD2. CDR3 length: 16 amino acids. The V segment lost 5 bases and the J segment 4 bases; nucleotides outside the gene matches: 9. Germline assignment: CDR1 SNHLY and CDR2 FYNNEI. Full variable domain (outside the CDR3, taken from reference TRBV2 and TRBJ2-1): EPEVTQTPSHQVTQMGQEVILRCVPISNHLYFYWYRQILGQKVEFLVSFYNNEISEKSEIFDDQFSVERPDGSNFTLKIRSTKLEDSAMYFCASSPDLAGVYNEQFFGPGTRLTVL.

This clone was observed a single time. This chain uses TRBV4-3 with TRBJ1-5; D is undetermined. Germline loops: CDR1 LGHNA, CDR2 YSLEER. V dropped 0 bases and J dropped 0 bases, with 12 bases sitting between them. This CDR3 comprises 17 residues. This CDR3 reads CASSQDFRFYSNQPQHF. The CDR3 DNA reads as TGCGCCAGCAGCCAAGACTTCAGGTTTTATAGCAATCAGCCCCAGCATTTT.